Described below is a single T cell receptor (beta chain) sequence and its context. Its antigen specificity is not known. No quality values exist for individual bases; no much larger clone is one base distant. This specimen belongs to a study of blood T cell repertoires in COVID-19 (dated by TCRdb to the early 2020s). For the study in its entirety: Samples covering the acute and convalescent phases of COVID-19 were provided by collaborators in the United States, Italy and Spain. The material from the prospective study consisted of cDNA or gDNA derived from T cells, B-cell-depleted T cells, or PBMCs. Subjects who had been exposed to COVID-19, were actively infected with it, or had recovered from it provided the deeply sampled blood TCRbeta repertoires that made up the dataset. The repertoires were released in a freely available public database meant as a resource for research on the immune response to SARS-CoV-2. The samples were drawn from the first 160 participants of the ongoing ImmuneRACE study and from over 950 subjects provided by 6 global collaborators. Sample metadata almost always included a de-identified subject ID, COVID-19 status, age in years and sex. Where HLA class I and class II types were available, the types were taken from metadata supplied by the sample provider, not from assay-based typing.

TCRbeta CDR3 regions were amplified from genomic DNA by means of the immunoSEQ Assay, a bias-controlled multiplex PCR. On the study's bioinformatics: The number of nucleated cells in each sample was estimated by amplification of reference gene primers within the assay. Sequence reads were collapsed and filtered to measure the absolute abundance of every unique TCRbeta CDR3 rearrangement. For each sample, productive Simpson clonality was calculated as the square root of Simpson's diversity index over productive rearrangements. TCRdb took this table from immuneACCESS and kept in-frame rearrangements with V and J called. Such tables lack part of the clones; where checked against another copy, unresolved V genes explain under half of the gap, and the rest is unexplained. V and J calls and clone size follow that table, whereas D and trimming were derived from the DNA. Across this sample there are fewer than 600,000 clones, with about 91% seen only once. Clones ranked in the top ten supply over 0.7% of the sample.

One collaborating source in Seattle enrolled patients while the patients were actively infected and followed the patients over time throughout the course of disease. Each collaborating institution followed its own protocols to collect whole blood in K2EDTA tubes. Collaborator samples were shipped for TCRbeta analysis as frozen whole blood, isolated PBMCs, or DNA extracted from either sample type. Overall study outcomes, separate from this receptor: Clinical and demographic metadata were provided uncurated, with the amount varying by source and participant.

Its CDR3 holds 19 amino acids, cysteine through phenylalanine. Just the 57-base CDR3 DNA is kept, in frame starting at base 1. The germline V gene (reference sequence) provides CDR1 LNHDA and CDR2 SQIVND. V loses 4 bases, J loses 0 bases, and the germline ends lie 22 bases apart. The receptor chain draws on TRBV19 and TRBJ1-3, with the D gene uncertain. This clonotype originated in a man in his late teens or twenties with COVID-19, enrolled during active disease. What was sequenced was peripheral blood. The CDR3 region reads CASSSRRQANSLSGNTIYF. The DNA sequence reads TGTGCCAGTAGTAGTAGGCGCCAGGCGAACTCTCTCTCTGGAAACACCATATATTTT.